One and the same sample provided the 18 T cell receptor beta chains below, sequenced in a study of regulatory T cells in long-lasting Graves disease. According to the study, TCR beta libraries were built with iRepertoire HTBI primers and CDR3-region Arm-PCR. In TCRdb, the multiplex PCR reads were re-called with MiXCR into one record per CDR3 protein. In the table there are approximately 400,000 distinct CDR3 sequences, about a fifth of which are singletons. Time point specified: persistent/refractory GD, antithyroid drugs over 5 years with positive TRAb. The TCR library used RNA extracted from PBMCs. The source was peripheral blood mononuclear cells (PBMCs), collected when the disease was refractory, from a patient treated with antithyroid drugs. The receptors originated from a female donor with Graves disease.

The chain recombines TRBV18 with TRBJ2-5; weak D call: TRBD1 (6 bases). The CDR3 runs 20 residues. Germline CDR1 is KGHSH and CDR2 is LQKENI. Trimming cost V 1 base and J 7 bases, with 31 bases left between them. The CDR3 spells CASSPRPVDSAAGHLATQYF. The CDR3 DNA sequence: TGTGCCAGCTCACCACGTCCCGTGGACAGTGCGGCAGGCCATCTCGCGACCCAGTACTTC.

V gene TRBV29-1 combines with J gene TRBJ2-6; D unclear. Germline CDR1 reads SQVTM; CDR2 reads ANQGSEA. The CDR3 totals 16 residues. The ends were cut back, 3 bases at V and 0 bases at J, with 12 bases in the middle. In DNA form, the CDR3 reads TGCAGCGTTGAGGTTCAGGACCGCTCTGGGGCCAACGTCCTGACTTTC. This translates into CSVEVQDRSGANVLTF.

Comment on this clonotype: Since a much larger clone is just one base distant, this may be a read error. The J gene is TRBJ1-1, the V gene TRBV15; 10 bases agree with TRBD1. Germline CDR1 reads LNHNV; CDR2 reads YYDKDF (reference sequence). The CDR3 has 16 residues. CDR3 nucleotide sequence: TGTACCACCAGCAGGGGACAGGGGTGGGAGAACACTGAAGCTTTCTTT. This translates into CTTSRGQGWENTEAFF.

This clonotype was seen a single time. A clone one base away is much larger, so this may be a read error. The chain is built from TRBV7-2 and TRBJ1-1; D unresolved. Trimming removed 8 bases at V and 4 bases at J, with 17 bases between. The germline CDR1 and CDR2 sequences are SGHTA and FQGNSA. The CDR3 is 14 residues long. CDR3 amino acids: CASSGRTSTTEAFF. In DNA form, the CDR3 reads TGTGCCAGCTCGGGGAGGACCTCCACCACTGAAGCTTTCTTT.

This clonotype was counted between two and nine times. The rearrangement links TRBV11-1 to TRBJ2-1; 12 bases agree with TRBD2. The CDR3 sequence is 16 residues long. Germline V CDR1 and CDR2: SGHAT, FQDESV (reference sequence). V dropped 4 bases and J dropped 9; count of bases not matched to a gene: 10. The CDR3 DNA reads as TGTGCCAGCAGCTCATCGAGACTAGCGGGAGTGGGTGAGCAGTTCTTC. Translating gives CASSSSRLAGVGEQFF. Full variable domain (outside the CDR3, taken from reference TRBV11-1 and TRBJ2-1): EAEVAQSPRYKITEKSQAVAFWCDPISGHATLYWYRQILGQGPELLVQFQDESVVDDSQLPKDRFSAERLKGVDSTLKIQPAELGDSAMYLCASSSSRLAGVGEQFFGPGTRLTVL.

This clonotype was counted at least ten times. CDR3 region: CASSSDSFYGYTF. Written as DNA, the CDR3 is TGTGCCAGCAGCTCGGACAGTTTCTATGGCTACACCTTC. V is TRBV2 and J is TRBJ1-2, with a possible D match to TRBD1 (6 bases). Deletions cut 6 bases from V and 4 bases from J, with 12 bases between. This CDR3 contains 13 residues. Germline CDR1 and CDR2: SNHLY and FYNNEI. The full variable domain, its missing parts supplied by reference TRBV2 and TRBJ1-2, is EPEVTQTPSHQVTQMGQEVILRCVPISNHLYFYWYRQILGQKVEFLVSFYNNEISEKSEIFDDQFSVERPDGSNFTLKIRSTKLEDSAMYFCASSSDSFYGYTFGSGTRLTVV.

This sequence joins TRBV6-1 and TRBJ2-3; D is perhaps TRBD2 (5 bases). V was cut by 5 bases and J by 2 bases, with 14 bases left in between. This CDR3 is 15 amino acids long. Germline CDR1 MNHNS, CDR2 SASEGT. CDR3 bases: TGTGCCAGCAGTCGGGTGGGAGAGGTCACAGATACGCAGTATTTT. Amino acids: CASSRVGEVTDTQYF.

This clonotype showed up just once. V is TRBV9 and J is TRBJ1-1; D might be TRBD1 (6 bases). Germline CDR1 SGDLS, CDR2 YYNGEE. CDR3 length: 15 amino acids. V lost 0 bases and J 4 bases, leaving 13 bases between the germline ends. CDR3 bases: TGTGCCAGCAGCGTAGGTGCAGGGGCAAGCACTGAAGCTTTCTTT. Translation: CASSVGAGASTEAFF.

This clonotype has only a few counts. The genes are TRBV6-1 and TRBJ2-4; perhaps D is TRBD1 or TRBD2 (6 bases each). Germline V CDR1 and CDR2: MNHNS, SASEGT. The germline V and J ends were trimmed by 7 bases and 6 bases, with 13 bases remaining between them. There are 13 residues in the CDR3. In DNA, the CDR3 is TGTGCCAGCACGCCTGAGGGGGGAAACATTCAGTACTTC. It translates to CASTPEGGNIQYF.

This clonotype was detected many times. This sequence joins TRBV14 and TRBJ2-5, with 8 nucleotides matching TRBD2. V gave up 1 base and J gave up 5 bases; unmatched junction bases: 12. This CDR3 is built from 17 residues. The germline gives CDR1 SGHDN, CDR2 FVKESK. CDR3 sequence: CASSQGFLAGIGETQYF. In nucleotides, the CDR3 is TGTGCCAGCAGCCAAGGATTCCTAGCGGGTATTGGCGAGACCCAGTACTTC. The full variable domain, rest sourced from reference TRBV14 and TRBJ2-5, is EAGVTQFPSHSVIEKGQTVTLRCDPISGHDNLYWYRRVMGKEIKFLLHFVKESKQDESGMPNNRFLAERTGGTYSTLKVQPAELEDSGVYFCASSQGFLAGIGETQYFGPGTRLLVL.

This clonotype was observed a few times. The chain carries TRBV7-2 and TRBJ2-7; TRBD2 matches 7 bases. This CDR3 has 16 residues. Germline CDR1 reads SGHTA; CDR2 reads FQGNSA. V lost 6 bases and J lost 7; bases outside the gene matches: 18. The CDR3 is CASSSTSAWPSGEQYF. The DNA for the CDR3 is TGTGCCAGCAGTTCAACTAGCGCCTGGCCGTCGGGGGAGCAGTACTTC.

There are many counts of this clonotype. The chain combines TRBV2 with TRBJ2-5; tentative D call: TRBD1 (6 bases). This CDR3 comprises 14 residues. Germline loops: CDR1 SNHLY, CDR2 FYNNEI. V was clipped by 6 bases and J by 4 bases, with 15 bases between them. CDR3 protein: CASSQQGSGETQYF. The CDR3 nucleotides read TGTGCCAGCAGCCAACAGGGCTCGGGAGAGACCCAGTACTTC.

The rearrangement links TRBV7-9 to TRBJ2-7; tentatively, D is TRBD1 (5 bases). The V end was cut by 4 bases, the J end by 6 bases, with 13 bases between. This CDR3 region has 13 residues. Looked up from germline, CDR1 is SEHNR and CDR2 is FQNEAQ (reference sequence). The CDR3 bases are TGTGCCAGCAGCTCCATTGGGGCTCGCGAGCAGTACTTC. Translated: CASSSIGAREQYF.

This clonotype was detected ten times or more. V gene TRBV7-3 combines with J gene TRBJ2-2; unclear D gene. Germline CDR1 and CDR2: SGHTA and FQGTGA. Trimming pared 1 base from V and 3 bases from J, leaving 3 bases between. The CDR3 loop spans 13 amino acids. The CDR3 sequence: CASSLMHTGELFF. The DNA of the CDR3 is TGTGCCAGCAGCTTAATGCACACCGGGGAGCTGTTTTTT.

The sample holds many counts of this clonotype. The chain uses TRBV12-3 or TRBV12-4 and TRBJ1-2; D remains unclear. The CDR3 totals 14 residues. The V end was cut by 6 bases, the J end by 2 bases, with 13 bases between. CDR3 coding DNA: TGTGCCAGCAGACCAGCCGGCACCAACTATGGCTACACCTTC. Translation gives CASRPAGTNYGYTF.

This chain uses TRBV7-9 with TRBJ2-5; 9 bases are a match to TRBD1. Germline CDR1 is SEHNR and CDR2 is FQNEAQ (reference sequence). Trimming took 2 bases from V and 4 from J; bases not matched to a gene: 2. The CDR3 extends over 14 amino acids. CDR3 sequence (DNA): TGTGCCAGCAGCTTAAGGGACAGGGTAGAGACCCAGTACTTC. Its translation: CASSLRDRVETQYF.

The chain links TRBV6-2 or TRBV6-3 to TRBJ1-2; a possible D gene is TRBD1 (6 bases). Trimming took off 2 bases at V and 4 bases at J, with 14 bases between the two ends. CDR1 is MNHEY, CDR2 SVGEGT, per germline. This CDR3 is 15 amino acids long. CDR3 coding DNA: TGTGCCAGCAGTTACGACTTGGGGGGGCTCTATGGCTACACCTTC. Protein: CASSYDLGGLYGYTF.

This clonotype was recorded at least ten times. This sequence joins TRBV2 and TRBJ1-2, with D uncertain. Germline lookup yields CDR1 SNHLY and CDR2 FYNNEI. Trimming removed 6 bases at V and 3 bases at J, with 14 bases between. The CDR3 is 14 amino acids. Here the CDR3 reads CASRARQNDYGYTF. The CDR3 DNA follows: TGTGCCAGCAGGGCAAGACAAAACGACTATGGCTACACCTTC.